A selection of T cell receptor beta chains follows, all from one sample in a study of T cells in Graves' hyperthyroidism and ophthalmopathy. TCRdb recomputed calls from the multiplex PCR reads with MiXCR, one row per CDR3 protein. The data contain about 690,000 distinct CDR3 sequences, approximately 15% of them singletons. Source material: blood. All receptors come from a man aged 50-59 years with Graves' hyperthyroidism. Both conserved end residues are part of each CDR3. A D gene is named only where the DNA matches it firmly. Rows give clone size only sometimes, using once, few, many, or a class for an expanded clone.

v_gene,j_gene,abundance,d_gene,CDR3aa,CDR3nt
TRBV5-6,TRBJ1-1,few,NA,CASSLAAGRITEAFF,TGTGCCAGCAGCTTGGCCGCAGGGCGCATCACTGAAGCTTTCTTT
TRBV5-5,TRBJ2-3,many,TRBD1,CASSHWTGSPDTQYF,TGTGCCAGCAGCCATTGGACAGGGTCCCCAGATACGCAGTATTTT
TRBV28,TRBJ1-5,many,TRBD1,CASSFRDRGNQPQQF,TGTGCCAGCAGTTTCCGGGACAGGGGGAATCAGCCCCAGCAATTT
TRBV12-3/TRBV12-4,TRBJ1-1,NA,TRBD1,CASSLRGRMNTEAFF,TGTGCCAGCAGCCTCAGGGGGAGAATGAACACTGAAGCTTTCTTT
TRBV27,TRBJ1-6,many,NA,CASSLVGSPLHF,TGTGCCAGCAGTTTGGTGGGTTCACCCCTCCACTTT
TRBV29-1,TRBJ2-3,NA,NA,CSVDGWRSTDTQYF,TGCAGCGTTGACGGGTGGCGTAGCACAGATACGCAGTATTTT
TRBV3-1,TRBJ2-7,NA,TRBD1,CASSPYRGYEQYF,TGTGCCAGCAGCCCCTACAGGGGCTACGAGCAGTACTTC
TRBV2,TRBJ2-5,many,NA,CASSGGIQETQYF,TGTGCCAGCAGTGGAGGCATCCAAGAGACCCAGTACTTC
TRBV4-1,TRBJ1-2,few,NA,CASSQDSLANYGYTF,TGCGCCAGCAGCCAAGACAGTCTAGCTAACTATGGCTACACCTTC
TRBV15,TRBJ1-1,few,NA,CATSRVSGNTEAFF,TGTGCCACCAGCAGAGTAAGCGGGAACACTGAAGCTTTCTTT
TRBV6-1,TRBJ1-2,NA,NA,CATSERSGYTF,TGTGCCACCAGTGAACGGAGTGGCTACACCTTC
TRBV10-3,TRBJ2-7,many,TRBD1,CAISEHWTGNIDEQYF,TGTGCCATCAGTGAGCACTGGACAGGGAATATCGACGAGCAGTACTTC
TRBV7-2,TRBJ2-7,few,TRBD2,CASSFGSGTSTYEQYF,TGTGCCAGCAGCTTTGGGTCCGGGACTAGCACCTACGAGCAGTACTTC
TRBV11-2,TRBJ1-1,many,NA,CASSTYSADLNTEAFF,TGTGCCAGCAGCACGTACTCGGCAGATTTGAACACTGAAGCTTTCTTT
TRBV5-1,TRBJ2-1,few,TRBD2,CASSLVGGSSSYNEQFF,TGCGCCAGCAGCTTGGTCGGCGGGAGCAGCTCCTACAATGAGCAGTTCTTC